Each of the 23 T cell receptor beta chains below was sequenced from the same sample in a study of blood T cell repertoires in COVID-19. This table comes from immunoSEQ multiplex PCR, and its TCRdb copy is limited to in-frame clones, with some not included. In the table there are some 250,000 clones, about 89% of which are singletons. Specimen: PBMCs or T cells enriched from blood (not recorded which). The receptors stem from a middle-aged man who had recovered from COVID-19.

The chain carries TRBV29-1 and TRBJ1-1; 9 bases line up with TRBD1. CDR1 SQVTM and CDR2 ANQGSEA come from the germline V gene. CDR3 length equals 14 residues. V was clipped by 7 bases and J by 0 bases; unmatched bases: 6. DNA of the CDR3: TGCAGCGGTAGGACAGGGGACATGAACACTGAAGCTTTCTTT. Translation gives CSGRTGDMNTEAFF.

The J gene is TRBJ2-5, the V gene TRBV9; possible D gene TRBD1, 5 bases. CDR1 and CDR2 (germline): SGDLS, YYNGEE. This CDR3 has 13 residues. V lost 3 bases and J lost 4, with 10 bases in between. The chain's CDR3 is CASSGPGIETQYF. The DNA of the CDR3 is TGTGCCAGCAGCGGCCCAGGGATAGAGACCCAGTACTTC.

This clone has just a few counts. The rearrangement uses TRBV19 and TRBJ1-1, with D perhaps TRBD1 (5 bases). Trimming stripped 6 bases from V and 1 base from J, with 9 bases between. The CDR3 consists of 13 residues. Germline assignment: CDR1 LNHDA and CDR2 SQIVND (reference sequence). The CDR3 sequence is CASRRQPNTEAFF. DNA for the CDR3: TGTGCCAGTAGAAGACAGCCGAACACTGAAGCTTTCTTT.

The count of this clone is one. The chain is built from TRBV5-4 and TRBJ2-1, with 13 bases that match TRBD2. The CDR3 length is 19 residues. V dropped 1 base and J dropped 9; count of bases not matched to a gene: 16. Germline V lookup: CDR1 SGHNT, CDR2 YYREEE (reference sequence). Written as DNA, the CDR3 is TGTGCCAGCAGCTTGAGGAGACTAGCGGGAGGACCTACGACTGGTGAGCAGTTCTTC. The encoded protein is CASSLRRLAGGPTTGEQFF.

The count of this clone is one. The chain uses TRBV5-4 and TRBJ1-4; D gene unclear. With 0 bases removed from V and 8 bases from J, the gap between germline ends came to 8 bases. The CDR3 is 13 residues long. Germline lookup yields CDR1 SGHNT and CDR2 YYREEE (reference sequence). The DNA for the CDR3 is TGTGCCAGCAGCTTGGTTGCGGGAGAAAAACTGTTTTTT. Translating it yields CASSLVAGEKLFF.

The chain combines TRBV6-2 or TRBV6-3 with TRBJ2-7; 11 bases match TRBD1. There are 19 residues in the CDR3. Germline CDR1 MNHEY, CDR2 SVGEGT. Trimming took 6 bases from V and 3 from J; bases not matched to a gene: 19. The CDR3 region has the DNA TGTGCCAGCAGCAAATATGGGGGACAGGGGGTCGCATTCTACTACGAGCAGTACTTC. Encoded protein: CASSKYGGQGVAFYYEQYF.

The V call is TRBV7-2, the J call TRBJ2-1; TRBD1 matches 8 bases. Trimming cost V 1 base and J 3 bases; bases outside gene matches: 8. Germline CDR1 and CDR2: SGHTA and FQGNSA. The CDR3 loop spans 17 amino acids. DNA for the CDR3: TGTGCCAGCAGCTTAGGGAGAACAGGGGGTTTCTACAATGAGCAGTTCTTC. Translated, it gives CASSLGRTGGFYNEQFF.

The chain links TRBV27 to TRBJ1-2, with 8 bases aligning to TRBD1. This CDR3 region has 13 residues. Germline V gives CDR1 MNHEY, CDR2 SMNVEV (reference sequence). V shed 5 bases, J shed 5 bases, and the junction held 4 bases outside the gene matches. CDR3 nucleotide sequence: TGTGCCAGCAGTCCGCGACAGGGGTATGGCTACACCTTC. Its protein is CASSPRQGYGYTF.

The chain employs TRBV7-9 and TRBJ2-4; 14 positions match TRBD2. Trimming removed 2 bases from V and 15 bases from J; junction bases left unmatched: 6. In germline, CDR1 is SEHNR, CDR2 FQNEAQ (reference sequence). The CDR3 totals 14 residues. The CDR3 nucleotides read TGTGCCAGCAGCTTATTGACTAGCGGGAGGGCCGGGTACTTC. This translates into CASSLLTSGRAGYF.

The rearrangement uses TRBV9 and TRBJ2-3, with 11 bases matching TRBD2. The junction had 3 bases not matched to a gene; V was cut back by 2 bases and J by 1 base. Per germline, CDR1 SGDLS and CDR2 YYNGEE. This CDR3 spans 16 amino acids. CDR3 sequence reads: CASSVLLAGGTDTQYF. CDR3 bases: TGTGCCAGCAGCGTGTTACTAGCGGGGGGCACAGATACGCAGTATTTT.

The chain's CDR3 is CASSEWASKNIQYF. The CDR3 nucleotides read TGTGCCAGCAGTGAATGGGCCAGTAAAAACATTCAGTACTTC. The chain joins TRBV25-1 to TRBJ2-4; D gene ambiguous. The CDR3 sequence is 14 residues long. Between the trimmed V and J ends, which lost 1 base and 4 bases, there was a span of 8 bases. Germline-derived CDR1 and CDR2 are MGHDK and SYGVNS.

The rearrangement joins TRBV15 to TRBJ2-1; no clear D gene. Trimming took off 0 bases at V and 0 bases at J, with 18 bases between the two ends. This CDR3 contains 19 residues. CDR1 is LNHNV and CDR2 is YYDKDF in the germline V gene (reference sequence). The CDR3 reads CATSREFPLSASSYNEQFF. DNA for the CDR3: TGTGCCACCAGCAGAGAATTTCCCTTGTCGGCTAGCTCCTACAATGAGCAGTTCTTC.

The V gene is TRBV14, the J gene TRBJ1-2; 9 bases match TRBD1. The CDR3 consists of 13 residues. The ends lost 4 bases at V and 4 bases at J; junction bases unmatched: 1. Germline values: CDR1 SGHDN, CDR2 FVKESK. The CDR3 DNA sequence: TGTGCCAGCAGCCGGGACAGGGTCTATGGCTACACCTTC. Translated, it gives CASSRDRVYGYTF.

The chain recombines TRBV28 with TRBJ2-2; 8 positions agree with TRBD2. The germline V gene encodes CDR1 MDHEN and CDR2 SYDVKM. After removal of 11 bases from V and 3 bases from J, the junction contained 14 bases not matched to a gene. CDR3 length equals 16 residues. Here the CDR3 DNA reads TGTGCCGCAAGTCCAGCGGGAGCCGGGGACACCGGGGAGCTGTTTTTT. This gives the protein CAASPAGAGDTGELFF.

CDR3 sequence (DNA): TGTGCCACCAGTGATTTGATTCGGCTAGCGGAGGGGATGTGGGCAGATACGCAGTATTTT. As protein: CATSDLIRLAEGMWADTQYF. This chain uses TRBV24-1 with TRBJ2-3; 7 bases are a match to TRBD2. The CDR3 covers 20 residues. V lost 0 bases, J lost 4 bases, and 18 bases stayed unmatched. Germline assignment: CDR1 KGHDR and CDR2 SFDVKD.

This clone has only one observation. V gene TRBV19 combines with J gene TRBJ2-7; D not certain. The V gene lost 3 bases and the J gene lost 0 bases, with 6 bases spanning the gap. CDR3 length: 13 residues. Germline V gene data show CDR1 as LNHDA and CDR2 as SQIVND (reference sequence). The CDR3 sequence is CASSIEVSYEQYF. CDR3 coding DNA: TGTGCCAGTAGTATTGAGGTCTCCTACGAGCAGTACTTC. Looking up the rest from reference TRBV19 and TRBJ2-7 gives the full variable domain: DGGITQSPKYLFRKEGQNVTLSCEQNLNHDAMYWYRQDPGQGLRLIYYSQIVNDFQKGDIAEGYSVSREKKESFPLTVTSAQKNPTAFYLCASSIEVSYEQYFGPGTRLTVT.

The V gene is TRBV3-1 (or the pseudogene TRBV3-2), the J gene TRBJ2-3; TRBD2 matches 9 bases. The CDR3 is made up of 18 amino acids. With 0 bases clipped from V and 2 bases from J, the junction kept 9 bases outside the gene matches. Germline-derived CDR1 and CDR2 are LGHDT and YNNKEL (reference sequence). CDR3 loop: CASSQDSLRLADTDTQYF. The CDR3 DNA reads as TGTGCCAGCAGCCAAGACTCCCTTCGACTAGCGGACACAGATACGCAGTATTTT.

The chain combines TRBV15 with TRBJ1-1; 9 nucleotides line up with TRBD1. The V gene end was trimmed by 1 base and the J gene end by 5 bases; junction bases not matched to a gene: 5. Germline-derived CDR1 and CDR2 are LNHNV and YYDKDF (reference sequence). The CDR3 consists of 15 residues. The CDR3 sequence is CATSRVTGGGTEAFF. The CDR3 DNA sequence: TGTGCCACCAGCAGAGTGACAGGGGGAGGGACTGAAGCTTTCTTT.

The V gene is TRBV7-8, the J gene TRBJ1-2; D is possibly TRBD1 (5 bases). Trimming removed 5 bases from V and 3 bases from J, with 13 bases in between. CDR1 and CDR2 (germline): SGHVS, FQNEAQ. The CDR3 sequence is 14 residues long. The CDR3 nucleotides are TGTGCCAGCAGCGCGTTAGGACAATACTATGGCTACACCTTC. Its translation is CASSALGQYYGYTF. The entire variable domain, with the rest obtained from reference TRBV7-8 and TRBJ1-2, is as follows: GAGVSQSPRYKVAKRGQDVALRCDPISGHVSLFWYQQALGQGPEFLTYFQNEAQLDKSGLPSDRFFAERPEGSVSTLKIQRTQQEDSAVYLCASSALGQYYGYTFGSGTRLTVV.

The chain has TRBV2 and TRBJ1-5, with D possibly being TRBD1 (6 bases). Germline CDR1 and CDR2: SNHLY and FYNNEI. V was clipped by 3 bases and J by 1 base, with 7 bases between them. The CDR3 is 14 amino acids. CDR3 in amino acids: CASSDRGSNQPQHF. The CDR3 DNA reads TGTGCCAGCAGTGACAGGGGCAGCAATCAGCCCCAGCATTTT. Looking up the rest from reference TRBV2 and TRBJ1-5 gives the full variable domain: EPEVTQTPSHQVTQMGQEVILRCVPISNHLYFYWYRQILGQKVEFLVSFYNNEISEKSEIFDDQFSVERPDGSNFTLKIRSTKLEDSAMYFCASSDRGSNQPQHFGDGTRLSIL.

This clone was seen once. This chain links TRBV7-6 with TRBJ2-1, with D unresolved. The CDR3 is 14 amino acids. V lost 3 bases to trimming and J lost 2 bases, with 8 bases between them. Germline assignment: CDR1 SGHVS and CDR2 FNYEAQ. CDR3 amino acids: CASSLETAYNEQFF. The DNA for the CDR3 is TGTGCCAGCAGCTTGGAAACAGCCTACAATGAGCAGTTCTTC.

The chain employs TRBV6-5 and TRBJ2-7; D is uncertain. The V end lost 0 bases, the J end lost 0 bases, and 6 bases lay between the germline ends. This CDR3 contains 14 residues. Germline V gives CDR1 MNHEY, CDR2 SVGAGI. CDR3 residues: CASSYSKASYEQYF. Written as DNA, the CDR3 is TGTGCCAGCAGTTACTCTAAAGCCTCCTACGAGCAGTACTTC.

The CDR3 is CASSPGFRDRGQETQYF. As DNA, the CDR3 is TGTGCCAGTAGTCCAGGATTCCGGGACAGGGGGCAAGAGACCCAGTACTTC. The chain recombines TRBV19 with TRBJ2-5; 11 bases map to TRBD1. Germline CDR1 is LNHDA and CDR2 is SQIVND (reference sequence). The CDR3 loop spans 17 amino acids. Trimming removed 5 bases from V and 2 bases from J; junction bases left unmatched: 10. Drawing the rest from reference TRBV19 and TRBJ2-5, the complete variable domain is DGGITQSPKYLFRKEGQNVTLSCEQNLNHDAMYWYRQDPGQGLRLIYYSQIVNDFQKGDIAEGYSVSREKKESFPLTVTSAQKNPTAFYLCASSPGFRDRGQETQYFGPGTRLLVL.